These 22 T cell receptor beta chains were sequenced from one sample in a study of T cell repertoires in aging, cancer and after chemotherapy. TRB rearrangements spanning V, D and J were amplified using mixed TRB-A/B primers. One entry per CDR3 protein results from TCRdb running MiXCR on the multiplex PCR reads. The table shows about 13,000 distinct CDR3 sequences, with about 27% occurring only once. The template was genomic DNA from peripheral blood, not RNA. Specimen: blood. These receptors came from a human donor with a blood cancer.

This clonotype was counted a few times. The chain combines TRBV7-9 with TRBJ2-3; D may match TRBD1 or TRBD2 (5 bases each). Between the trimmed V and J ends, which lost 3 bases and 4 bases, there was a span of 11 bases. CDR3 length: 14 residues. Germline values: CDR1 SEHNR, CDR2 FQNEAQ (reference sequence). Here the CDR3 DNA reads TGTGCCAGCAGCTTTATACGAGGGGCAGATACGCAGTATTTT. As protein: CASSFIRGADTQYF.

The gene calls are TRBV14 and TRBJ1-1; unclear D gene. The CDR3 consists of 14 residues. Germline-derived CDR1 and CDR2 are SGHDN and FVKESK. Trimming removed 1 base at V and 4 bases at J, with 10 bases between. The CDR3 reads CASSQVLASTEAFF. The CDR3 nucleotides are TGTGCCAGCAGCCAAGTCTTGGCGAGCACTGAAGCTTTCTTT.

The V and J genes are TRBV27 and TRBJ2-2; 9 nucleotides match TRBD1. V gave up 3 bases and J gave up 7 bases; unmatched junction bases: 3. The V gene's germline CDR1 is MNHEY and CDR2 SMNVEV (reference sequence). The CDR3 has 14 residues. The CDR3 sequence: CASSFTGGSGELFF. DNA for the CDR3: TGTGCCAGCAGTTTTACAGGGGGCAGCGGGGAGCTGTTTTTT.

This clonotype was counted only a few times. The DNA for the CDR3 is TGTGCCAGCGGCCCCCTAGGGGGCGAGTACTTC. Protein: CASGPLGGEYF. The rearrangement uses TRBV5-6 and TRBJ2-5, with TRBD1 matching over 7 bases. CDR1 and CDR2 from the germline V gene are SGHDT and YYEEEE. V shed 7 bases and J 12 bases; nucleotides not matched to a gene: 9. This CDR3 contains 11 residues.

Judged by abundance, this clonotype is medium-sized. The chain uses TRBV19 and TRBJ1-2; 7 bases are shared with TRBD1. The length of the CDR3 is 17 residues. From germline, CDR1 is LNHDA and CDR2 SQIVND (reference sequence). V dropped 5 bases and J dropped 5; count of bases not matched to a gene: 17. CDR3 loop: CASSVTGESQFFYGYTF. In DNA form, the CDR3 reads TGTGCCAGTAGTGTAACAGGGGAATCCCAATTCTTTTATGGCTACACCTTC. The complete variable domain, with remaining parts taken from reference TRBV19 and TRBJ1-2, reads DGGITQSPKYLFRKEGQNVTLSCEQNLNHDAMYWYRQDPGQGLRLIYYSQIVNDFQKGDIAEGYSVSREKKESFPLTVTSAQKNPTAFYLCASSVTGESQFFYGYTFGSGTRLTVV.

With respect to this clonotype: A much larger clone differs by one base, so this may be a read error. This chain connects TRBV29-1 to TRBJ2-7, with 8 positions matching TRBD2. Trimming removed 4 bases from V and 4 bases from J; junction bases left unmatched: 6. The germline CDR1 and CDR2 sequences are SQVTM and ANQGSEA. The CDR3 totals 13 residues. This CDR3 reads CSVVIAGQYEQYF. The DNA for the CDR3 is TGCAGCGTTGTGATAGCGGGACAATACGAGCAGTACTTC.

This clonotype was detected only a few times. The chain carries TRBV13 and TRBJ2-7; D is perhaps TRBD1 (5 bases). V lost 5 bases to trimming and J lost 3 bases, with 14 bases between them. CDR1 and CDR2 (germline): PRHDT, FYEKMQ (reference sequence). The CDR3 spans 14 residues. The CDR3 spells CASSPPDRGYEQYF. In DNA, the CDR3 is TGTGCCAGCAGCCCCCCTGACAGAGGCTACGAGCAGTACTTC.

There are a few counts of this clonotype. V and J are TRBV4-2 and TRBJ2-3; the match to TRBD2 covers 10 bases. The CDR3 consists of 16 residues. J gave up 2 bases and V 0 bases, and 2 bases lay outside the gene matches. Per germline, CDR1 LGHNA and CDR2 YNFKEQ. The DNA of the CDR3 is TGTGCCAGCAGCCAAGAAGCGGGGGGGTCCACAGATACGCAGTATTTT. This codes for CASSQEAGGSTDTQYF.

This chain links TRBV18 with TRBJ1-1; D is possibly TRBD1 (6 bases). The CDR3 has 13 amino acids. The ends were cut back, 4 bases at V and 10 bases at J, with 16 bases in the middle. The germline V gene encodes CDR1 KGHSH and CDR2 LQKENI. Written as DNA, the CDR3 is TGTGCCAGCTCACAATACAGGGACAAAGGAGCTTTCTTT. Protein: CASSQYRDKGAFF.

By share, this clonotype counts as medium-sized. The CDR3 loop is CASSYSLQGANTGELFF. Written as DNA, the CDR3 is TGTGCCAGCAGTTACTCGCTACAGGGGGCCAACACCGGGGAGCTGTTTTTT. The chain carries TRBV6-2 or TRBV6-3 and TRBJ2-2, with 9 bases matching TRBD1. This CDR3 has 17 residues. The germline V gene encodes CDR1 MNHEY and CDR2 SVGEGT. Trimming removed 0 bases from V and 2 bases from J; junction bases left unmatched: 4.

V usage is TRBV30 and J usage is TRBJ1-1; D is ambiguous. Germline V gene data show CDR1 as GTSNPN and CDR2 as SVGIG (reference sequence). This CDR3 contains 12 residues. V lost 2 bases, J lost 6 bases, and 10 bases lay in between. The CDR3 loop reads CAWSTPPPEAFF. For the CDR3, the DNA is TGTGCCTGGAGTACTCCCCCCCCTGAAGCTTTCTTT.

In this sample, this clonotype turned up a few times. The chain is built from TRBV24-1 and TRBJ2-3; D tentatively reads TRBD1 or TRBD2 (5 bases each). The CDR3 has 13 amino acids. V lost 7 bases and J lost 8, with 15 bases in between. Germline V CDR1 and CDR2: KGHDR, SFDVKD. In nucleotides, the CDR3 is TGTGCCACCAGGGACATGGGGAGCGGTACGCAGTATTTT. Its protein product is CATRDMGSGTQYF.

In this sample, this clonotype turned up a few times. The gene calls are TRBV6-5 and TRBJ2-7; 11 nucleotides match TRBD2. The CDR3 contains 14 residues. V gave up 7 bases and J gave up 4 bases; unmatched junction bases: 6. Germline CDR1 and CDR2: MNHEY and SVGAGI. The chain's CDR3 is CASTRTSGSYEQYV. The CDR3 DNA reads as TGTGCCAGCACCCGGACTAGCGGGTCTTACGAGCAGTACGTC.

This clonotype is medium-sized (0.01 to 0.1%) by share. The chain joins TRBV19 to TRBJ2-3, with 11 bases that match TRBD1. This CDR3 is 16 amino acids long. The junction had 7 bases not matched to a gene; V was cut back by 5 bases and J by 3 bases. Germline V gives CDR1 LNHDA, CDR2 SQIVND (reference sequence). The CDR3 bases are TGTGCCAGTAGTCGCGGGACAGGGGGTCTGACAGATACGCAGTATTTT. Protein product: CASSRGTGGLTDTQYF.

The rearrangement links TRBV7-6 to TRBJ2-3, with a possible D match to TRBD2 (6 bases). CDR1 and CDR2 (germline): SGHVS, FNYEAQ. Trimming stripped 4 bases from V and 5 bases from J, with 19 bases between. The CDR3 is 16 amino acids. Here the CDR3 DNA reads TGTGCCAGCAGCTCCCCGTTTTCGGGGGAAAAAGATACGCAGTATTTT. The encoded protein is CASSSPFSGEKDTQYF.

The J gene is TRBJ2-5, the V gene TRBV12-3 or TRBV12-4, with a possible D match to TRBD1 (6 bases). This CDR3 region has 15 residues. As DNA, the CDR3 is TGTGCTAGTGGTTTGGTAGCAGGGGTTCAAGAGACCCAGTACTTC. Translation: CASGLVAGVQETQYF.

This clonotype is medium-sized in the sample. The CDR3 DNA reads as TGTGCCAGCAGCTTAGACATAGGCAATTCACCCCTCCACTTT. It encodes CASSLDIGNSPLHF. This chain uses TRBV5-6 with TRBJ1-6; D is ambiguous. V lost 2 bases and J lost 7, with 10 bases in between. Germline V gene lookup returns CDR1 SGHDT and CDR2 YYEEEE. CDR3 size: 14 residues.

This clonotype was found once. The V and J genes are TRBV5-5 and TRBJ2-7; 13 nucleotides agree with TRBD2. Unmatched junction bases numbered 14, after V lost 4 bases and J lost 7 bases. The CDR3 runs 17 residues. CDR1 and CDR2 (germline): SGHKS, YYEKEE (reference sequence). The CDR3 loop reads CASSLKGGTSGTGEQYV. The DNA of the CDR3 is TGTGCCAGCAGCCTCAAGGGGGGGACTAGCGGGACGGGGGAGCAGTACGTC.

In the case of this clonotype: The germline gene is not matched at one end of the junction; a read error may be the cause. The gene calls are TRBV4-3 and TRBJ2-2; 11 bases line up with TRBD2. CDR3 length: 17 residues. Germline CDR1 LGHNA, CDR2 YSLEER. The CDR3 DNA follows: TGTGCCACTTCGGGGGGTAGCGGGAGGGTTGACACCGGGGAGCTGTTTTTT. Its translation is CATSGGSGRVDTGELFF.

The chain carries TRBV5-1 and TRBJ2-5, with D hard to call. V lost 6 bases to trimming and J lost 1 base, with 13 bases between them. This CDR3 has 14 amino acids. Germline lookup yields CDR1 SGHRS and CDR2 YFSETQ. The CDR3 nucleotides read TGCGCCAGCACCCTTGACGGGTTCCAAGAGACCCAGTACTTC. This translates into CASTLDGFQETQYF.

This clonotype is categorized as medium-sized (0.01 to 0.1%). J is TRBJ1-2 and V is TRBV6-5; TRBD1 agrees at 7 bases. This CDR3 is built from 14 residues. The trim removed 6 bases at V and 0 bases at J, leaving 4 bases unmatched. Per germline, CDR1 MNHEY and CDR2 SVGAGI. The CDR3 region is CASSSGQTNYGYTF. DNA for the CDR3: TGTGCCAGCAGCTCGGGACAGACTAACTATGGCTACACCTTC.

There are a few counts of this clonotype. V usage is TRBV18 and J usage is TRBJ1-6; 9 nucleotides align to TRBD1. Trimming cost V 0 bases and J 6 bases; bases outside gene matches: 0. CDR1 is KGHSH, CDR2 LQKENI, per germline. The CDR3 runs to 15 residues. The CDR3 DNA is TGTGCCAGCTCACCACCGACAGGGGGTAATTCACCCCTCCACTTT. Its translation is CASSPPTGGNSPLHF.